The 10 T cell receptor beta chains below come from one sample, sequenced in a study of CD8 T cells in ankylosing spondylitis. What these receptors recognize is not known. TCRdb analysed the 5' RACE reads with MiXCR anew, one entry per CDR3 protein. The data contain fewer than 650,000 distinct CDR3 sequences, approximately 11% of them singletons. Findings and limits, study-wide: Apparently characteristic of ankylosing spondylitis blood was a TCR beta motif (fewer than ten highly homologous variants).

Sequences were obtained from blood, either unsorted or a sorted T cell fraction (not recorded which). The receptor source for this set is a male donor with ankylosing spondylitis.

The rearrangement links TRBV2 to TRBJ2-4; D is unresolved. The CDR3 covers 16 residues. Per the germline V gene, CDR1 is SNHLY and CDR2 is FYNNEI. The V and J ends lost 7 bases and 0 bases respectively, with 16 bases between them. CDR3 sequence (DNA): TGTGCCAGCAACCCGTTTCAGGACCTAGCCAAAAACATTCAGTACTTC. It codes for CASNPFQDLAKNIQYF.

This clonotype was seen many times. V and J are TRBV20-1 and TRBJ2-1; the D gene is possibly TRBD2 (6 bases). This CDR3 is built from 13 residues. The V end was cut by 4 bases, the J end by 8 bases, with 15 bases between. Germline lookup yields CDR1 DFQATT and CDR2 SNEGSKA (reference sequence). As DNA, the CDR3 is TGCAGTGCTACACGCCCCTGGGGGGATGAGCAGTTCTTC. It encodes CSATRPWGDEQFF.

This sequence joins TRBV5-1 and TRBJ2-3; D not certain. The V end was cut by 0 bases, the J end by 3 bases, with 8 bases between. Germline V gene lookup returns CDR1 SGHRS and CDR2 YFSETQ. The CDR3 runs to 14 residues. DNA of the CDR3: TGCGCCAGCAGCTTGGTCCCGAGGACAGATACGCAGTATTTT. This translates into CASSLVPRTDTQYF.

This clonotype appeared a few times. This chain links TRBV14 with TRBJ2-1; D is perhaps TRBD1 or TRBD2 (7 bases each). The CDR3 is 16 residues long. Germline V gene data show CDR1 as SGHDN and CDR2 as FVKESK. The V and J ends lost 1 base and 4 bases respectively, with 14 bases between them. The CDR3 DNA sequence: TGTGCCAGCAGCCAAGCCGGGGGGACAGATTACAATGAGCAGTTCTTC. This encodes CASSQAGGTDYNEQFF.

This clonotype was seen many times. The V call is TRBV12-3 or TRBV12-4, the J call TRBJ2-7; 11 nucleotides match TRBD1. This CDR3 spans 15 amino acids. With V trimmed by 3 bases and J by 5 bases, 6 bases remained unmatched. CDR3 DNA: TGTGCCAGCAGTTTTGGACAGGGGGCTTCTGACGAGCAGTACGTC. It specifies CASSFGQGASDEQYV.

This clonotype was detected many times. This chain connects TRBV6-2 or TRBV6-3 to TRBJ2-1; D remains unclear. Germline V gives CDR1 MNHEY, CDR2 SVGEGT. CDR3 length: 13 residues. V shed 8 bases and J shed 3 bases, with 11 bases lying between them. CDR3 region: CASQKLGYNEQFF. CDR3 in DNA: TGTGCCAGCCAAAAGTTAGGCTACAATGAGCAGTTCTTC.

The rearrangement links TRBV4-2 to TRBJ2-1; 8 nucleotides align to TRBD2. Germline V lookup: CDR1 LGHNA, CDR2 YNFKEQ. With 5 bases clipped from V and 8 bases from J, the junction kept 11 bases outside the gene matches. The CDR3 length is 15 residues. The CDR3 DNA follows: TGTGCCAGCAGCTACGGGACCCAGCGGGAGTATGAGCAGTTCTTC. It translates to CASSYGTQREYEQFF.

V gene TRBV10-3 combines with J gene TRBJ2-3, with TRBD2 matching 13 bases. The V and J ends lost 8 bases and 3 bases, in that order; junction bases with no gene match: 5. Per the germline V gene, CDR1 is ENHRY and CDR2 is SYGVKD. This CDR3 region has 15 residues. CDR3 region: CAIAEGLAGTDTQYF. The CDR3 coding sequence is TGTGCCATCGCCGAGGGACTAGCGGGAACAGATACGCAGTATTTT.

The chain combines TRBV18 with TRBJ1-1; no definite D call. V was clipped by 4 bases and J by 1 base, with 13 bases between them. The length of the CDR3 is 15 residues. Germline V gene lookup returns CDR1 KGHSH and CDR2 LQKENI. As DNA, the CDR3 is TGTGCCAGCTCACGGCTGGGGAAGGAGAACACTGAAGCTTTCTTT. This translates into CASSRLGKENTEAFF.

The chain is built from TRBV20-1 and TRBJ1-6; 7 bases are shared with TRBD1. V lost 6 bases to trimming and J lost 7 bases; unmatched junction nucleotides: 9. The germline gives CDR1 DFQATT, CDR2 SNEGSKA (reference sequence). This CDR3 has 14 residues. The CDR3, as DNA: TGCAGTGCAAGGACAGGCCTAAGCAATTCACCCCTCCACTTT. As protein: CSARTGLSNSPLHF.